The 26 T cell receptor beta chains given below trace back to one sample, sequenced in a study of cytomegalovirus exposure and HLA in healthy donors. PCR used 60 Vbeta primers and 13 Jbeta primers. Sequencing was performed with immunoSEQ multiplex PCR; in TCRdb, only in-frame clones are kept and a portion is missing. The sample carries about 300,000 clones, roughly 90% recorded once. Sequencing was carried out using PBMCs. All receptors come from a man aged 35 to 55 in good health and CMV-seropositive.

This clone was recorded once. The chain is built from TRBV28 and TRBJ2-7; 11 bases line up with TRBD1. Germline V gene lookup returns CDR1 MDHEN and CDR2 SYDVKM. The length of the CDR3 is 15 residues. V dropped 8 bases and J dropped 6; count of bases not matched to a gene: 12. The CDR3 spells CASDPGDRGIGEQYF. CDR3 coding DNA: TGTGCCAGCGACCCCGGGGACAGGGGGATCGGCGAGCAGTACTTC.

CDR3: CAWDSGGYNEQFF. The CDR3 DNA follows: TGTGCCTGGGACAGCGGGGGGTACAATGAGCAGTTCTTC. The chain combines TRBV30 with TRBJ2-1, with 9 positions matching TRBD2. Germline V gene data show CDR1 as GTSNPN and CDR2 as SVGIG (reference sequence). The V segment lost 5 bases and the J segment 4 bases; nucleotides outside the gene matches: 3. The CDR3 has 13 amino acids.

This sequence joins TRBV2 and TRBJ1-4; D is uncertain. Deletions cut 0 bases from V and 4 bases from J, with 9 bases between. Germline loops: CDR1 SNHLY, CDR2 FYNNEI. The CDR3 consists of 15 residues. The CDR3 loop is CASSEALRLNEKLFF. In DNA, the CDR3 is TGTGCCAGCAGTGAAGCGCTTAGACTTAATGAAAAACTGTTTTTT.

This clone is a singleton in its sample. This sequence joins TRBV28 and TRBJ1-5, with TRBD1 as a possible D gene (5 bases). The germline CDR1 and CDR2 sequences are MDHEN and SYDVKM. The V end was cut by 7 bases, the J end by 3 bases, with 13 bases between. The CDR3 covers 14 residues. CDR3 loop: CASNPTAYNQPQHF. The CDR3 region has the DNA TGTGCCAGCAACCCGACAGCTTACAATCAGCCCCAGCATTTT.

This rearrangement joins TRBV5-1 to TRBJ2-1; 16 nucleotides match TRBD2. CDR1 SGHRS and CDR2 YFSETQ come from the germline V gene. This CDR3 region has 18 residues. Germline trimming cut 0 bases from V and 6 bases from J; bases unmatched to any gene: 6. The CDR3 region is CASSLVGLAGGWGNEQFF. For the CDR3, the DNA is TGCGCCAGCAGCTTGGTGGGACTAGCGGGAGGGTGGGGCAATGAGCAGTTCTTC.

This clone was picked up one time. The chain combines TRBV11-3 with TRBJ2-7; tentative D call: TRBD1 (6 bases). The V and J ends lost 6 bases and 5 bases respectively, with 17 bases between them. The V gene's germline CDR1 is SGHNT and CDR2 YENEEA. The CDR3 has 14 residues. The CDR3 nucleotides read TGTGCCAGCAGTTTTCGTTCAGGGGATCACGAGCAGTACTTC. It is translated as CASSFRSGDHEQYF.

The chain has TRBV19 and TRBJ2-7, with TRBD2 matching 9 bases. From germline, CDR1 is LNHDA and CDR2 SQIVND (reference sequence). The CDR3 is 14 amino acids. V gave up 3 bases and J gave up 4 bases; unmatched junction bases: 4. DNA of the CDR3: TGTGCCAGTAGTATGCGGCTAGCGGGATACGAGCAGTACTTC. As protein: CASSMRLAGYEQYF. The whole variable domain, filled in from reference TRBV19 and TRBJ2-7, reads DGGITQSPKYLFRKEGQNVTLSCEQNLNHDAMYWYRQDPGQGLRLIYYSQIVNDFQKGDIAEGYSVSREKKESFPLTVTSAQKNPTAFYLCASSMRLAGYEQYFGPGTRLTVT.

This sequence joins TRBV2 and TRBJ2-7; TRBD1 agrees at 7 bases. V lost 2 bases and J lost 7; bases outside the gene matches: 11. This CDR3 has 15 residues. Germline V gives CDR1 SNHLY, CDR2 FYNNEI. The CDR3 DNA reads TGTGCCAGCAGTGAATCAAACAGGGGTCTAGGGGAGCAGTACTTC. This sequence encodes CASSESNRGLGEQYF.

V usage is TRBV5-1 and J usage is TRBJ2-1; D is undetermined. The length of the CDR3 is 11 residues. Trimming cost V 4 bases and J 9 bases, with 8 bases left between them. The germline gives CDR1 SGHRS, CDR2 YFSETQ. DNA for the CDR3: TGCGCCAGCAGCGCACGTAGTGAGCAGTTCTTC. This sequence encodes CASSARSEQFF.

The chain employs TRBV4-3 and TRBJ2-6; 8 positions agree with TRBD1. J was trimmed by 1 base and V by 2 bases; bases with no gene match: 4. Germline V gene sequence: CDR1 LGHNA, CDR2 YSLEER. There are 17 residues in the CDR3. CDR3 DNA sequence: TGCGCCAGCAGCCAACAGGGGGCCGCTTCTGGGGCCAACGTCCTGACTTTC. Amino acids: CASSQQGAASGANVLTF.

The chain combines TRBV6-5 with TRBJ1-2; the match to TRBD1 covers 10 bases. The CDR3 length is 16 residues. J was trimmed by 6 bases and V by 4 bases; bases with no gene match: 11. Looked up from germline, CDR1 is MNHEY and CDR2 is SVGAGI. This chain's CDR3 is CASSWGQGQSLDGYTF. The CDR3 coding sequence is TGTGCCAGCAGTTGGGGACAGGGGCAAAGTTTGGATGGCTACACCTTC.

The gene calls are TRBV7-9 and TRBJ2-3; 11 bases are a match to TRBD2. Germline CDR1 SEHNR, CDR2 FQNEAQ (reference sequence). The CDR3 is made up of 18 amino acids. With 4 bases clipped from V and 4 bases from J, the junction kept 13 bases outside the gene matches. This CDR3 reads CASSSTVAGGGGPDTQYF. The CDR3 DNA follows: TGTGCCAGCAGCTCAACGGTAGCGGGAGGGGGCGGTCCAGATACGCAGTATTTT.

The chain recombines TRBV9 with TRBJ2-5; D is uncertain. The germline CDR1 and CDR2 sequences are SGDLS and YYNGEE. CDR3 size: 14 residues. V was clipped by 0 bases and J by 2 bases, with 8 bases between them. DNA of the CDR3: TGTGCCAGCAGCGTAGACTTGAGGCAAGAGACCCAGTACTTC. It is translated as CASSVDLRQETQYF.

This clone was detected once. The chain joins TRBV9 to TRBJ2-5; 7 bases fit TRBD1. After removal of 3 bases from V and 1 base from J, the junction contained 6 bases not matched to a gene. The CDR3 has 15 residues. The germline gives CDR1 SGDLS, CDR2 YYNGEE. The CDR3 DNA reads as TGTGCCAGCAGCGCGTCGGGACAGCCCCAAGAGACCCAGTACTTC. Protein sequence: CASSASGQPQETQYF.

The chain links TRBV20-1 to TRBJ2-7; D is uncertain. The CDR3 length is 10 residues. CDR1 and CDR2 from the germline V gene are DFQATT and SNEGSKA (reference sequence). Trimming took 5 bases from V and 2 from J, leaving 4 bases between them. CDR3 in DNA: TGCAGTGCTCTTACCTACGAGCAGTACTTC. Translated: CSALTYEQYF.

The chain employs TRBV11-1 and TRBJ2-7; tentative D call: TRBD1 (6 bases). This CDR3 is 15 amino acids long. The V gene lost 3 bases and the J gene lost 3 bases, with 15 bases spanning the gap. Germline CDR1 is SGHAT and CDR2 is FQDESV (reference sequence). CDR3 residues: CASSLGAGYSYEQYF. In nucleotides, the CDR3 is TGTGCCAGCAGCTTGGGGGCGGGTTACAGCTACGAGCAGTACTTC.

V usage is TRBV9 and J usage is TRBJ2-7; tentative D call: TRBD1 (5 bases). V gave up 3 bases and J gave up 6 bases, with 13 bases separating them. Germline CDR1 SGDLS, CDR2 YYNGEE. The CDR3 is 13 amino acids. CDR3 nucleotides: TGTGCCAGCAGCGCCCGTTCAGGGTCCGAGCAGTACTTC. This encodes CASSARSGSEQYF.

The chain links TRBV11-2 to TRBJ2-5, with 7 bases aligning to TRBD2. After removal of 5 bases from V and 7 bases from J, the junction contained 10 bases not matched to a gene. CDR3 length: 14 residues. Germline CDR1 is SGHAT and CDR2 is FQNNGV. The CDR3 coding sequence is TGTGCCAGCAGCGAGTTTACTAGCGCCGGGACCCAGTACTTC. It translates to CASSEFTSAGTQYF.

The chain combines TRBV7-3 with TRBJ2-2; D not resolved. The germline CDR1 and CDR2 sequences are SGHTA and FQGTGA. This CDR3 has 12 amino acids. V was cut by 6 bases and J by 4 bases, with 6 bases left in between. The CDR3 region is CASRGTTGELFF. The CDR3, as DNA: TGTGCCAGCAGGGGCACCACCGGGGAGCTGTTTTTT.

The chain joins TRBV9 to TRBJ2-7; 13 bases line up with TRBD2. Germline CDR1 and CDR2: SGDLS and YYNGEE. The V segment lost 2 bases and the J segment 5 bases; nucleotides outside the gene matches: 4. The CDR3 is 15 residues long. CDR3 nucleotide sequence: TGTGCCAGCAGCGTCGGACTAGCGGGAGCCCACGAGCAGTACTTC. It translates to CASSVGLAGAHEQYF.

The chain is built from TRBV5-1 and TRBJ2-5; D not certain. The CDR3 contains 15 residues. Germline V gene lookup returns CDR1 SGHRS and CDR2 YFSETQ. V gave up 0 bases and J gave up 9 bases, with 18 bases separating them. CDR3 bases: TGCGCCAGCAGCTTGGTTTCCCGGGTGCTCGAGGCCCAGTACTTC. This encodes CASSLVSRVLEAQYF.

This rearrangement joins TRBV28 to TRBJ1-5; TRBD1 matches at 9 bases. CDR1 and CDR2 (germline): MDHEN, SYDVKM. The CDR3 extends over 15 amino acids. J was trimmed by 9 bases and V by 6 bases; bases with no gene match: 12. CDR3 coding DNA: TGTGCCAGCAGCTGGACAGGGGTCCAGGTTGGGCCCCAGCATTTT. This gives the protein CASSWTGVQVGPQHF.

The CDR3: CASSPDRTATEAFF. CDR3 DNA sequence: TGTGCCAGCAGTCCCGACAGGACCGCCACTGAAGCTTTCTTT. The rearrangement links TRBV28 to TRBJ1-1; TRBD1 might be the D (6 bases). CDR1 is MDHEN, CDR2 SYDVKM, per germline. This CDR3 region has 14 residues. Trimming took off 5 bases at V and 4 bases at J, with 14 bases between the two ends.

The CDR3 here is CALGHTGGGYEQYF. The CDR3 bases are TGTGCCTTGGGGCATACAGGGGGAGGGTACGAGCAGTACTTC. The chain uses TRBV6-5 and TRBJ2-7, with a possible D match to TRBD1 (8 bases). The CDR3 sequence is 14 residues long. V lost 11 bases to trimming and J lost 4 bases, with 21 bases between them. Germline values: CDR1 MNHEY, CDR2 SVGAGI.

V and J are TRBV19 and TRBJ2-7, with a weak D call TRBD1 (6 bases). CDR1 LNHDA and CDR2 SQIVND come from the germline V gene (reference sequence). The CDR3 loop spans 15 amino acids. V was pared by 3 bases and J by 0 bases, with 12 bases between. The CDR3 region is CASSIGQGSSYEQYF. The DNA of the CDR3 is TGTGCCAGTAGTATTGGGCAGGGGTCCTCCTACGAGCAGTACTTC.

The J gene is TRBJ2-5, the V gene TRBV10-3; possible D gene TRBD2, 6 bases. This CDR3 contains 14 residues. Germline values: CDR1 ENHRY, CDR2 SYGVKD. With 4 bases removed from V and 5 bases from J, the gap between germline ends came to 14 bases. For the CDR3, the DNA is TGTGCCATCAGTGCAGGTGCGCTAGCGGAGACCCAGTACTTC. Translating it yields CAISAGALAETQYF.